This T cell receptor beta chain was recovered during a study of T cell repertoires in cytomegalovirus infection. Study-level information: Through public TCR beta signatures, both CMV infection and matching HLA type were indicated.

As regards this clonotype: Antigen specificity is unknown.

This CDR3 has 15 residues. V dropped 3 bases and J dropped 5 bases, with 18 bases sitting between them. Germline lookup yields CDR1 SGHRS and CDR2 YFSETQ. TCRdb recomputed calls from the reads with MiXCR, one row per CDR3 protein. In the table there are about 310,000 distinct CDR3 sequences, around 25% of which are singletons. Study-level points and caveats: There were carriers of CMV plus the relevant HLA, and cumulative public TCR beta family frequency identified them. HLA-C-restricted CMV clonotypes gave the most frequent clonotype in two of eight donors.

The V call is TRBV5-1, the J call TRBJ2-7; tentatively, D is TRBD1 or TRBD2 (6 bases each). This clonotype was obtained from a human donor in good health (CMV status not recorded). Some clones in this sample may be carry-over from other donors' samples. The sequencing used cultured PBMCs, collected from culture after CMV antigen stimulation. This CDR3 reads CASSYETGAQNEQYF. The CDR3 coding sequence is TGCGCCAGCAGCTATGAAACGGGGGCCCAGAACGAGCAGTACTTC. The full variable domain, its missing parts supplied by reference TRBV5-1 and TRBJ2-7, is KAGVTQTPRYLIKTRGQQVTLSCSPISGHRSVSWYQQTPGQGLQFLFEYFSETQRNKGNFPGRFSGRQFSNSRSEMNVSTLELGDSALYLCASSYETGAQNEQYFGPGTRLTVT.